This TCR beta chain was retrieved from a study of radiation and T cells in renal cell carcinoma. Study-level information: Nephrectomy followed 15 Gy stereotactic body radiation by 4 weeks. Overall study results and limits: From baseline, blood top tumor clonotypes peaked at 2 weeks post-radiation.

TCRdb's table, derived via immunoSEQ multiplex PCR, lists solely in-frame clones and lacks some. This table holds 100,000 to 150,000 clones, 85% to 90% found once. Note on this clone: Its antigen remains unidentified.

The germline CDR1 and CDR2 sequences are SGHTA and FQGTGA. This CDR3 spans 15 amino acids. J gave up 4 bases and V 4 bases, and 6 bases lay outside the gene matches. Time point meaning: blood 2 weeks post-SBRT. Treatment: 15 Gy SBRT to primary tumor, nephrectomy 4 weeks later. Serial blood draws occurred at baseline and 2 and 4 weeks post-SBRT. The patient's renal cell carcinoma had clear cell pathology. The chain couples TRBV7-3 to TRBJ2-1, with TRBD2 identical over 8 bases. The origin of this receptor is a woman aged 65 to 85 with renal cell carcinoma. The source material was blood, sampled from a patient whose treatment included radiotherapy and nephrectomy. The CDR3 DNA sequence: TGTGCCAGCAGCTCCCTTCGGGGGGGTTACAATGAGCAGTTCTTC. Translating gives CASSSLRGGYNEQFF.